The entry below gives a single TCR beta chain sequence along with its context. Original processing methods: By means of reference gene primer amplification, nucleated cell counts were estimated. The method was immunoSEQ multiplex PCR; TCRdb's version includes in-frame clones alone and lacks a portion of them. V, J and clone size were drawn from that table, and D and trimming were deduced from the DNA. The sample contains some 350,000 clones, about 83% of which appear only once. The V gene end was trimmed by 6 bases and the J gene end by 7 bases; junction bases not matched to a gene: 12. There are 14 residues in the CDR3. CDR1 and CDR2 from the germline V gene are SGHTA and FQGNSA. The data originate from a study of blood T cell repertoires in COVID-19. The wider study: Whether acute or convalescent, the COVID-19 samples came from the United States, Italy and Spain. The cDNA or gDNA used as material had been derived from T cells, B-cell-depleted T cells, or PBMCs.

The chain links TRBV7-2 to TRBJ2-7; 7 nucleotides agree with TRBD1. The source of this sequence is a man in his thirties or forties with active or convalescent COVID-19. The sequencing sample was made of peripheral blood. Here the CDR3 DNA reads TGTGCCAGCAGATCCGGCCGGGACAGTCTTGAGCAGTACTTC. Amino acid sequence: CASRSGRDSLEQYF.